This T cell receptor (beta chain) originates from a study of cytomegalovirus exposure and HLA in healthy donors. This clone was recorded a few times. Researchers ran the PCR with 60 Vbeta and 13 Jbeta primers. Sequencing was performed with immunoSEQ multiplex PCR; in TCRdb, only in-frame clones are kept and a portion is missing. The table has under 100,000 clones, over 75% seen once. Germline trimming cut 6 bases from V and 5 bases from J; bases unmatched to any gene: 7. Germline V gives CDR1 MNHNY, CDR2 SVGAGI (reference sequence). The CDR3 sequence is 13 residues long. The specimen sequenced was PBMCs. This clonotype was obtained from a human donor in good health. V gene TRBV6-6 combines with J gene TRBJ2-7; 7 nucleotides align to TRBD1. CDR3 sequence (DNA): TGTGCCAGCAGCACCCAGACAGGGAACGAGCAGTACTTC. Translation gives CASSTQTGNEQYF.